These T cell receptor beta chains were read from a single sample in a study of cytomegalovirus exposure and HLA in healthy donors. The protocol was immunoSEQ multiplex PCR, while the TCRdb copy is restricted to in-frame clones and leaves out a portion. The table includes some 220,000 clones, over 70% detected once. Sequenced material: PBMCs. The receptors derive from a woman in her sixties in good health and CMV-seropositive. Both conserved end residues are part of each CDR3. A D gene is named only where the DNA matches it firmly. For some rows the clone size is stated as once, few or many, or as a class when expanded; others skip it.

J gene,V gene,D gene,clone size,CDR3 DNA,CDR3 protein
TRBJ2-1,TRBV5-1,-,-,TGCGCCAGCAGCCCTACATACTACTCCTACAATGAGCAGTTCTTC,CASSPTYYSYNEQFF
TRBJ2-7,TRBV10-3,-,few,TGTGCCATCGGACAGAACTACGAGCAGTACTTC,CAIGQNYEQYF
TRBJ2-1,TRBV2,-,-,TGTGCCAGCAGTGTCGGCGGGGAGCAGTTCTTC,CASSVGGEQFF
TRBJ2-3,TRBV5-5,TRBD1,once,TGTGCCAGCAGCCGGCACCCGGGACAGGGGTCTGGAGATACGCAGTATTTT,CASSRHPGQGSGDTQYF
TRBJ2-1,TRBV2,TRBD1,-,TGTGCCAGCAGTGGGGACAGAAATGAGCAGTTCTTC,CASSGDRNEQFF
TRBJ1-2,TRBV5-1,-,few,TGCGCCAGCAGCTTTGGCGTCTCGGGTGAAGCTGGCTACACCTTC,CASSFGVSGEAGYTF
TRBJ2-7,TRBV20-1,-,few,TGCAGTGCGGGCAGGTCCTACGAGCAGTACTTC,CSAGRSYEQYF
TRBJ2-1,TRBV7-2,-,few,TGTGCCAGCAGCTTAGCGAGGTACAATGAGCAGTTCTTC,CASSLARYNEQFF
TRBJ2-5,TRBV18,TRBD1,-,TGTGCCAGCTCACCGGGACAGAGCCAAGAGACCCAGTACTTC,CASSPGQSQETQYF
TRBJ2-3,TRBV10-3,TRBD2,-,TGTGCCATCAGTGAGCAGAGGACTAGCGGTGGAGATACGCAGTATTTT,CAISEQRTSGGDTQYF
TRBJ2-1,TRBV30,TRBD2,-,TGTGCCCTTCTAGCGGGAGGGGGAGCTGAGCAGTTCTTC,CALLAGGGAEQFF
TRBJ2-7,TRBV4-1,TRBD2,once,TGCGCCAGCAGCCTAAGCGTAACTAGCGGGGGTTTATCGAGGGAGCAGTACTTC,CASSLSVTSGGLSREQYF
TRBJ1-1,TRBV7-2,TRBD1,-,TGTGCCAGCAGCTCGGGGACAGTTACTGAAGCTTTCTTT,CASSSGTVTEAFF
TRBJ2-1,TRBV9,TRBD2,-,TGTGCCAGCAGCGTAGAGGGTGCGGGGGGCCATGAGCAGTTCTTC,CASSVEGAGGHEQFF
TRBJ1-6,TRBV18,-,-,TGTGCCAGCTCACCAAATTCAGGGAATAATTCACCCCTCCACTTT,CASSPNSGNNSPLHF
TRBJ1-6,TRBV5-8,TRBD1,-,TGTGCCAGCAGCCCCATAGCGGCAGGGGGAGGTAATTCACCCCTCCACTTT,CASSPIAAGGGNSPLHF
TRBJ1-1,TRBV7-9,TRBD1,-,TGTGCCAGCAGCCGAGACAGGGTGGAGAACACTGAAGCTTTCTTT,CASSRDRVENTEAFF
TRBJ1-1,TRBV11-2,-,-,TGTGCCAGCAGCGCCCTGACAGGTGGGACTGAAGCTTTCTTT,CASSALTGGTEAFF
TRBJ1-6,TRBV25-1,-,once,TGTGCCAGCAGTCTAAGTATACGGGAACTCCACTTT,CASSLSIRELHF
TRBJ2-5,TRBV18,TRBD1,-,TGTGCCAGCTCACCAGGACAGGGGCCGACCCAGTACTTC,CASSPGQGPTQYF
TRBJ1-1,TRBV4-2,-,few,TGTGCCAGCAGCCGTGTGGGGACACCGAACACTGAAGCTTTCTTT,CASSRVGTPNTEAFF
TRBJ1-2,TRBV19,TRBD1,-,TGTGCCAGTAGTCCATTAAACAGGGGGCCAAGCTTCTACTATGGCTACACCTTC,CASSPLNRGPSFYYGYTF
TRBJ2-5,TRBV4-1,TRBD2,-,TGCGCCAGCAGCCAGACTAGCGGGGGGGCCTTTAGTGAGACCCAGTACTTC,CASSQTSGGAFSETQYF
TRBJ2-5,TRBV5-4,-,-,TGTGCCAGCAGCTTGGAGGCGGGCCAGCAAGAGACCCAGTACTTC,CASSLEAGQQETQYF
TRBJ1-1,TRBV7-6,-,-,TGTGCCAGCAGCTTCCAGGGGTTCGGTGAAGCTTTCTTT,CASSFQGFGEAFF
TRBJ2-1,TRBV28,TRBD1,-,TGTGCCAGCAGTTCCTCCGGGACAGTCTCCTACAATGAGCAGTTCTTC,CASSSSGTVSYNEQFF
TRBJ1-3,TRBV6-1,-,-,TGTGCCAGCAGTGAAGCGCATCGGGTATCTGGAAACACCATATATTTT,CASSEAHRVSGNTIYF
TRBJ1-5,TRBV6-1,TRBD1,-,TGTGCCAGCAGTACCGGGACAGGGTATGATCAGCCCCAGCATTTT,CASSTGTGYDQPQHF
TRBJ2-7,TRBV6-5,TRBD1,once,TGTGCCAGCAGCCTAACGACAGGGCGCGAGCAGTACTTC,CASSLTTGREQYF
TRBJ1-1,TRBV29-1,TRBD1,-,TGCAGCGCCCGAGGGGGCGGACGGAACACTGAAGCTTTCTTT,CSARGGGRNTEAFF
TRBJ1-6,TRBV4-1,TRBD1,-,TGCGCCAGCAGCCAAGGGCCTCGGGAGGGGGCCAATTCACCCCTCCACTTT,CASSQGPREGANSPLHF
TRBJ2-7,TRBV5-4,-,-,TGTGCCAGCAGCTTGGAGGCAGGGTCCTCCTACGAGCAGTACTTC,CASSLEAGSSYEQYF
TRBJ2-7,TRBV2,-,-,TGTGCCAGCATGGAAACTAAGGCCCCATACGAGCAGTACTTC,CASMETKAPYEQYF
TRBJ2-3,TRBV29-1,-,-,TGCAGCGTTGAACCCCAGGGTCAAGCGCAGTATTTT,CSVEPQGQAQYF
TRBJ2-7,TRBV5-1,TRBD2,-,TGCGCCAGCAGTTGGGGGACTAGCGGGCATTACGAGCAGTACTTC,CASSWGTSGHYEQYF
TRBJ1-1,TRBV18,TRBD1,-,TGTGCCAGCTCACCACGAAGGGGGCGCGAGGGCACTGAAGCTTTCTTT,CASSPRRGREGTEAFF
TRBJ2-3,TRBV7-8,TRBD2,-,TGTGCCAGCAGTTCCCGGGAGGAGGGCCCGCAGTATTTT,CASSSREEGPQYF
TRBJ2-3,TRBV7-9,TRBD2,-,TGTGCCAGCAGCCTAGGTACTGCGGGGGTCCACACAGATACGCAGTATTTT,CASSLGTAGVHTDTQYF
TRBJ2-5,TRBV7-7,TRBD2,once,TGTGCCAGCAGCCGACTAGCGGGATTGGAGACCCAGTACTTC,CASSRLAGLETQYF
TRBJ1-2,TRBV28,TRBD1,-,TGTGCCAGCTGGGGGACAGCTAACTATGGCTACACCTTC,CASWGTANYGYTF
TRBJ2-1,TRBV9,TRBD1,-,TGTGCCAGCAGCTCGAAAGGACAGGGGTATGAGCAGTTCTTC,CASSSKGQGYEQFF
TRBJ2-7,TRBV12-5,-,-,TGTGCTAGTGGTTTGGACAGGGATGGAGAGCAGTACTTC,CASGLDRDGEQYF
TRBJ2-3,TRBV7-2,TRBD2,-,TGTGCCAGCAGCCCCTTGGGTAGCGGGGGCACAGATACGCAGTATTTT,CASSPLGSGGTDTQYF
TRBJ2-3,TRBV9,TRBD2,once,TGTGCCAGCAGCTTTGGACGGGGGGTGGATACGCAGTATTTT,CASSFGRGVDTQYF
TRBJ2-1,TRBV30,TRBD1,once,TGTGCCTGGAGTGTCTACACAGGGGCGAATGAGCAGTTCTTC,CAWSVYTGANEQFF
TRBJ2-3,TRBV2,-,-,TGTGCCAGCTCGACTACGTCTAGCACAGATACGCAGTATTTT,CASSTTSSTDTQYF
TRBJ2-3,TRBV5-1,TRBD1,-,TGCGCCAGCAGCTTGGGACAGGGGTTCACAGATACGCAGTATTTT,CASSLGQGFTDTQYF
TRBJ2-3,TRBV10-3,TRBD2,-,TGTGCCATCGGGACTAGCGGGGGCCAGGCGCAGTATTTT,CAIGTSGGQAQYF
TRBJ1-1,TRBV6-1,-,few,TGTGCCAGCATTAGGGTGGGTGGGGGGACTGAAGCTTTCTTT,CASIRVGGGTEAFF
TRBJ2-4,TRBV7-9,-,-,TGTGCCAGCAGCCCACCGGTGGTGAACATTCAGTACTTC,CASSPPVVNIQYF
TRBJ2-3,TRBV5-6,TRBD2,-,TGTGCCAGCAGCTTGATACTAGCGGGAATCACAGATACGCAGTATTTT,CASSLILAGITDTQYF
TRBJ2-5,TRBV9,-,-,TGTGCCAGCAGCCTGACAGATCAAGAGACCCAGTACTTC,CASSLTDQETQYF
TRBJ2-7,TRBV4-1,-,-,TGCGCCAGCAGCCAAGTGGGGGGAACACCCCCCTACGAGCAGTACTTC,CASSQVGGTPPYEQYF